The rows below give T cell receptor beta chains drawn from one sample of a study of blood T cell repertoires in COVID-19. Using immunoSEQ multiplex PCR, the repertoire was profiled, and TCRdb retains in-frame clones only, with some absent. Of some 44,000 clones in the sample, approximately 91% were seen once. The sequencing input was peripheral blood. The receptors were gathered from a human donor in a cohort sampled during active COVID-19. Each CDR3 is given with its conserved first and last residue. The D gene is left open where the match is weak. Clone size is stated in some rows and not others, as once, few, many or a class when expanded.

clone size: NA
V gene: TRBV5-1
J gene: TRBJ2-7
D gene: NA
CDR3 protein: CASSRQTETYEQYF
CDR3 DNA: TGCGCCAGCAGCCGGCAAACAGAGACCTACGAGCAGTACTTC

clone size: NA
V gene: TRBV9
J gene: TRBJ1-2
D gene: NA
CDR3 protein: CASSVDGGLNYGYTF
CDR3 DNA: TGTGCCAGCAGCGTAGACGGGGGGTTAAACTATGGCTACACCTTC

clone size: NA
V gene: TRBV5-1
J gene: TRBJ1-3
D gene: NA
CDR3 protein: CASSLDGWSGNTIYF
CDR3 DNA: TGCGCCAGCAGCTTGGACGGGTGGTCTGGAAACACCATATATTTT

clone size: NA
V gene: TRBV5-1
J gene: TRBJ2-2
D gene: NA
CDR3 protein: CASSLAKLDTGELFF
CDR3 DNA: TGCGCCAGCAGCTTGGCAAAGCTGGACACCGGGGAGCTGTTTTTT

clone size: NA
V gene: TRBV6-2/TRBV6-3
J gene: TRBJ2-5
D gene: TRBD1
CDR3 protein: CASSYGGQGLSRETQYF
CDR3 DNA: TGTGCCAGCAGTTACGGCGGACAGGGTCTTTCCCGAGAGACCCAGTACTTC

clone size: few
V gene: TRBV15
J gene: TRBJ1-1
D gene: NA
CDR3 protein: CATSRERGRREAFF
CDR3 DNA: TGTGCCACCAGTCGGGAGCGGGGACGCCGAGAAGCTTTCTTT

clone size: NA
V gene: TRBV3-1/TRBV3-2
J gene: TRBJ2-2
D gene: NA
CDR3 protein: CASSRRSSTDNTGELFF
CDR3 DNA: TGTGCCAGCAGCCGAAGAAGTTCGACAGACAACACCGGGGAGCTGTTTTTT

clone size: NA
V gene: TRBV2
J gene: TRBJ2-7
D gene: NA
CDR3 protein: CASSEREGYEQYF
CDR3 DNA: TGTGCCAGCAGTGAAAGAGAGGGCTACGAGCAGTACTTC

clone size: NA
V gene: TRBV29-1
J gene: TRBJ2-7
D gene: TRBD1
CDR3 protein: CSVVTGGREQYF
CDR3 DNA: TGCAGCGTTGTGACAGGGGGTCGTGAGCAGTACTTC

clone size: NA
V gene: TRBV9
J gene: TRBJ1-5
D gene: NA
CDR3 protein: CASSVTPLSGYSNQPQHF
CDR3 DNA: TGTGCCAGCAGCGTAACCCCCCTTTCGGGTTATAGCAATCAGCCCCAGCATTTT

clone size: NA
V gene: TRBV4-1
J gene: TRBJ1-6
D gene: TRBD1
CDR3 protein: CASSQGTGPNSPLHF
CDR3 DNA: TGCGCCAGCAGCCAAGGGACAGGGCCTAATTCACCCCTCCACTTT

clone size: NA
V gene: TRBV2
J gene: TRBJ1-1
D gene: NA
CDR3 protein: CASTRGENTEAFF
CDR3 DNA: TGTGCCAGCACCAGAGGAGAGAACACTGAAGCTTTCTTT

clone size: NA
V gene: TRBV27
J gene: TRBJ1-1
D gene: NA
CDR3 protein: CASSLEGWSEAFF
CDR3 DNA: TGTGCCAGCAGTTTGGAGGGATGGTCTGAAGCTTTCTTT

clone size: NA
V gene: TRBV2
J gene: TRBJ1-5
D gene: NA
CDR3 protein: CASSERPLGGAGDQPQHF
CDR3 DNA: TGTGCCAGCAGTGAAAGGCCCCTAGGAGGGGCCGGGGATCAGCCCCAGCATTTT

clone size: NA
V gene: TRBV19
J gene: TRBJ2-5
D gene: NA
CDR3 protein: CASSIPGETQYF
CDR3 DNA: TGTGCCAGTAGTATTCCGGGAGAGACCCAGTACTTC

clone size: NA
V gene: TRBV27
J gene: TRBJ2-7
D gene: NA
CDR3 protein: CASSSWGRTYEQYF
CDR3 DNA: TGTGCCAGCAGTTCCTGGGGGCGGACCTACGAGCAGTACTTC

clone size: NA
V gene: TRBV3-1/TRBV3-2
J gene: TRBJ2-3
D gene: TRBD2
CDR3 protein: CASSQVGGGARTDTQYF
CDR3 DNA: TGTGCCAGCAGCCAAGTAGGCGGGGGGGCTCGCACAGATACGCAGTATTTT

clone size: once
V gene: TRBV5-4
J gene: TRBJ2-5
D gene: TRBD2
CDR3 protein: CASSTLAGGPGETQYF
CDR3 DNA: TGTGCCAGCAGCACACTAGCGGGGGGGCCCGGGGAGACCCAGTACTTC

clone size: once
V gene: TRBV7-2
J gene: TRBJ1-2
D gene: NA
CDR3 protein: CAAGRMNYGYTF
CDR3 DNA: TGTGCCGCAGGTCGGATGAACTATGGCTACACCTTC

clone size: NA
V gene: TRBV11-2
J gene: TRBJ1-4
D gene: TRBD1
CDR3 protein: CASSRGQAATNEKLFF
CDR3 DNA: TGTGCCAGCAGCCGCGGACAGGCAGCAACTAATGAAAAACTGTTTTTT

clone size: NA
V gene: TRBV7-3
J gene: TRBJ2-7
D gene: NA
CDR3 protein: CASSHYEQYF
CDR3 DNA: TGTGCCAGCAGTCACTACGAGCAGTACTTC

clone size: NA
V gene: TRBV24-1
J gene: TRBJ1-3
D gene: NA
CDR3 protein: CATSDKGRANTIYF
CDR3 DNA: TGTGCCACCAGTGATAAAGGGAGGGCAAACACCATATATTTT

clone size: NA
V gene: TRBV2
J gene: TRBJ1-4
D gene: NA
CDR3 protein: CASSERTVDEKLFF
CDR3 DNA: TGTGCCAGCAGTGAACGGACAGTCGATGAAAAACTGTTTTTT

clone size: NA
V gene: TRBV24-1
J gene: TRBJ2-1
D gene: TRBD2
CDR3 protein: CATSEPWTSGGSSYNEQFF
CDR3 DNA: TGTGCCACCAGTGAACCGTGGACTAGCGGGGGGAGCTCCTACAATGAGCAGTTCTTC

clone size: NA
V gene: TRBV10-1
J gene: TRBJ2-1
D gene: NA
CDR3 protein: CASSESLAGAYNEQFF
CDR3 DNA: TGCGCCAGCAGTGAGAGTTTAGCAGGGGCCTACAATGAGCAGTTCTTC

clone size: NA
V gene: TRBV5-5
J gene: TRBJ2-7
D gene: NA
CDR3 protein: CASSSHDIADEQYF
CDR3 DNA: TGTGCCAGCAGCTCCCATGACATTGCTGACGAGCAGTACTTC